This T cell receptor beta chain was obtained from a study of control samples from healthy donors and cancer patients. With 3 bases removed from V and 3 bases from J, the gap between germline ends came to 14 bases. This CDR3 has 15 residues. Germline V CDR1 and CDR2: LNHDA, SQIVND (reference sequence). Generated by immunoSEQ multiplex PCR, the TCRdb table keeps only in-frame clones and is missing some. The sample carries about 110,000 clones, approximately 82% recorded once. The chain recombines TRBV19 with TRBJ1-2, with D perhaps TRBD1 (6 bases). Sample: blood. The source of this sequence is a man aged 18 to 29 in good health. The CDR3 sequence is CASSIQGTGYYGYTF. The CDR3 DNA follows: TGTGCCAGTAGTATTCAGGGGACGGGATACTATGGCTACACCTTC.